This is a list of T cell receptor beta chains from one sample in a study of cytomegalovirus exposure and HLA in healthy donors. The repertoire was sequenced with immunoSEQ multiplex PCR; TCRdb's copy has only in-frame clones and lacks some. The sample consists of 150,000 to 200,000 clones, approximately 75% of them appearing once. The source material was PBMCs. The receptors stem from a man in his forties or fifties in good health and CMV-seropositive. Both conserved end residues are trimmed from each CDR3. A D gene is named only where the DNA matches it firmly.

length | D | V | CDR3
13 | TRBD2 | TRBV6-5 | ASSLSSGGTYEQY
15 | TRBD2 | TRBV7-2 | ASSLVGTSGAYNEQF
11 | . | TRBV27 | ASSLGAAMGLF
14 | . | TRBV7-3 | ASSLSLRLTYNEQF
12 | . | TRBV7-9 | ASSLDFRDTEAF
15 | TRBD1 | TRBV19 | ASSVDRDRGRVGGYT
13 | . | TRBV5-5 | ASREGGGNTGELF
17 | . | TRBV5-1 | ASSLEWQGGSSWGNTIY
13 | . | TRBV18 | ASSPTRKVNTEAF
11 | TRBD1 | TRBV30 | AWGTGGLGTQY
18 | TRBD1 | TRBV7-8 | ASSLEYYNRDREMNTEAF
13 | . | TRBV7-2 | ASSLYRAKTGELF
15 | . | TRBV7-2 | ASSLALLAGTNYGYT
14 | TRBD2 | TRBV23-1 | ASSQSERGYQETQY
12 | . | TRBV28 | ASSFLGTSYEQY
11 | . | TRBV28 | ASSLGQNYEQY
12 | TRBD1 | TRBV7-2 | ASSQDRGRVGYT
14 | TRBD1 | TRBV5-4 | ASTPAPNRTGNEQY
12 | TRBD1 | TRBV27 | ASSLGTGNYGYT
13 | TRBD1 | TRBV6-6 | ASRGGTGGSRGLF
10 | . | TRBV30 | AWSVGGYGYT
16 | TRBD1 | TRBV2 | ASSTPGQGLFYAYEQY
11 | . | TRBV9 | ASSAGDVQPQH
12 | TRBD1 | TRBV19 | ASSKGATGETQY
13 | . | TRBV9 | ASSPRTAEGEKLF
11 | . | TRBV29-1 | SVVGNGGETQY
12 | . | TRBV10-2 | ASSSGVITDTQY
14 | TRBD2 | TRBV6-1 | ASSESLAGGQETQY
12 | TRBD1 | TRBV5-6 | ASIVTGGIKGYT
14 | TRBD1 | TRBV18 | ASSPFKQGANSPLH
12 | . | TRBV2 | ASPGTGSSDTQY
8 | . | TRBV30 | ACTGSEAF
13 | . | TRBV6-5 | ASSRVGGAYNEQF
13 | . | TRBV28 | ASSSHTGISYEQY
14 | . | TRBV5-4 | ASSQPGTFFTGELF
15 | TRBD2 | TRBV4-1 | ASSLTGTSGLQETQY
14 | TRBD1 | TRBV5-5 | ASSVAQGAGNSPLH
12 | . | TRBV4-3 | ASSSEGVGYGYT
12 | TRBD1 | TRBV27 | ASSLIGQAETQY
12 | . | TRBV10-1 | ASGHSSFYNEQF